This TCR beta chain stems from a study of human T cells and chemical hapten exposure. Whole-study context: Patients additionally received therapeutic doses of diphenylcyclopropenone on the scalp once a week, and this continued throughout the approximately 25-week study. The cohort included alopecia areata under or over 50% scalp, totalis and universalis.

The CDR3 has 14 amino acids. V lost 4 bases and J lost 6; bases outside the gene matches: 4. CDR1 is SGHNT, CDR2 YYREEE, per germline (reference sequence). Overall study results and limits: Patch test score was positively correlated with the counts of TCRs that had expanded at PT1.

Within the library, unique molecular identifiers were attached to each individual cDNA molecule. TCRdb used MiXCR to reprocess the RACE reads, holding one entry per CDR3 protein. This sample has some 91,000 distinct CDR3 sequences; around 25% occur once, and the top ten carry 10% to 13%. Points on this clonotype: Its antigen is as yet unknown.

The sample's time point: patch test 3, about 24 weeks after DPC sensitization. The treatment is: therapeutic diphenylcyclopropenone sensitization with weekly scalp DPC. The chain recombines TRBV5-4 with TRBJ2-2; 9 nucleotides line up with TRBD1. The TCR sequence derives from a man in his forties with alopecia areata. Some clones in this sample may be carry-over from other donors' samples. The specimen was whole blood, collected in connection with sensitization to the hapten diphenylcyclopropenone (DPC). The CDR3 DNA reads TGTGCCAGCAGCGGGGACAGGGCTGCCGGGGAGCTGTTTTTT. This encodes CASSGDRAAGELFF.